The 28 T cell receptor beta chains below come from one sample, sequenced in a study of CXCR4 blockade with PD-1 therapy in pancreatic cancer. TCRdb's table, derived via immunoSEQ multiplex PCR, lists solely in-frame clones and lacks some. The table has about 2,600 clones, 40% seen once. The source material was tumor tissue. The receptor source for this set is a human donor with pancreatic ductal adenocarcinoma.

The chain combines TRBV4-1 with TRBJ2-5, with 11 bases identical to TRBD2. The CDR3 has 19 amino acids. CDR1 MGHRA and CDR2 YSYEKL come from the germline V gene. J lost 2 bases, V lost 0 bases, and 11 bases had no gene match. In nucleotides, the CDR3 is TGCGCCAGCAGCCAAGATTTGGGGACTAGCGGCCCGAGTCAAGAGACCCAGTACTTC. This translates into CASSQDLGTSGPSQETQYF.

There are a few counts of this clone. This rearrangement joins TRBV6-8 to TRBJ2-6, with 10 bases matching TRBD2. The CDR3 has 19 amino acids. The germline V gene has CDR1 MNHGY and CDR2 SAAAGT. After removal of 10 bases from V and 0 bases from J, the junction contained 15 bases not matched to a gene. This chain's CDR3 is CAIGRASGGLVSGANVLTF. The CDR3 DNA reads TGTGCCATCGGCCGGGCTAGCGGGGGCCTTGTCTCTGGGGCCAACGTCCTGACTTTC.

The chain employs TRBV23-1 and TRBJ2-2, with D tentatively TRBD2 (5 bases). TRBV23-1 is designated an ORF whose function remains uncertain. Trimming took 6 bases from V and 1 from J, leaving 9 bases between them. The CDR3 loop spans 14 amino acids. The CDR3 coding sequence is TGCGCCAGCAGCTTAGGAGGGAACACCGGGGAGCTGTTTTTT. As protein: CASSLGGNTGELFF.

CDR3: CSVSTGGSLPEAFF. CDR3 DNA: TGCAGCGTCTCGACAGGGGGCTCCCTGCCTGAAGCTTTCTTT. The V and J genes are TRBV29-1 and TRBJ1-1; 10 nucleotides match TRBD1. V shed 6 bases and J 6 bases; nucleotides not matched to a gene: 10. There are 14 residues in the CDR3. Germline lookup yields CDR1 SQVTM and CDR2 ANQGSEA.

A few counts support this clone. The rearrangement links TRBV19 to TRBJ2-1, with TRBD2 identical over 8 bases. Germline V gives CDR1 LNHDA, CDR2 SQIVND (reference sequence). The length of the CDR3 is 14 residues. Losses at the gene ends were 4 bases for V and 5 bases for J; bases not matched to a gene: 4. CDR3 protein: CASSKSSGHNEQFF. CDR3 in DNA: TGTGCCAGTAGTAAGTCTAGCGGGCACAATGAGCAGTTCTTC.

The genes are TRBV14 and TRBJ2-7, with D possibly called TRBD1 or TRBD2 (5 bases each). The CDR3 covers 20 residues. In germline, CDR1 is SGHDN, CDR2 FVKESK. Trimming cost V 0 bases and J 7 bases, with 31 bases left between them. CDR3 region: CASSQDRRDEGVPFVREQYF. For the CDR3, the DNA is TGTGCCAGCAGCCAAGATCGCAGGGATGAGGGAGTCCCTTTTGTGCGGGAGCAGTACTTC.

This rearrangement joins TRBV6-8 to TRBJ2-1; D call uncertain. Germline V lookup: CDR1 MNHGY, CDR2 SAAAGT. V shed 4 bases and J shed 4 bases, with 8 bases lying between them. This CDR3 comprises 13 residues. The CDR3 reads CASSSPTYNEQFF. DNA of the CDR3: TGTGCCAGCAGTTCCCCCACGTACAATGAGCAGTTCTTC.

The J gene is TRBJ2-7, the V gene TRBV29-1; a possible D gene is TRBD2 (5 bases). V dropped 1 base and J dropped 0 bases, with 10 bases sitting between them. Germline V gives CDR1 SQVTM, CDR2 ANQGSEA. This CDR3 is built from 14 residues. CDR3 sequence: CSVEGAATSYEQYF. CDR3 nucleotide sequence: TGCAGCGTTGAAGGAGCGGCCACCTCCTACGAGCAGTACTTC.

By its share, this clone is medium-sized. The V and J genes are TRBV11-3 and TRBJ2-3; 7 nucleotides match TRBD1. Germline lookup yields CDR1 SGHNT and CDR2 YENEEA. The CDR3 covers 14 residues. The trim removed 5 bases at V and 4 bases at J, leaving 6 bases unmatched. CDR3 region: CASSQWTGADTQYF. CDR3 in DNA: TGTGCCAGCAGCCAATGGACAGGAGCAGATACGCAGTATTTT.

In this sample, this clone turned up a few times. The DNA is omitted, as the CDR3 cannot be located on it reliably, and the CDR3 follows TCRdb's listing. CDR3 loop: CASSSTGSEANYGYTF. The J gene is TRBJ1-2, the V gene TRBV7-7. The CDR3 adds up to 16 amino acids, both ends counted. The V gene's germline CDR1 is SSHAT and CDR2 FNYEAQ (reference sequence).

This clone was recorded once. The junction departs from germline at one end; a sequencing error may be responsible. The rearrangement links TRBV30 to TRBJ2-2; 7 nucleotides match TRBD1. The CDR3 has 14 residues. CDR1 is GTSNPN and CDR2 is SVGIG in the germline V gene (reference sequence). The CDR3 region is CAWSRQGKTGELFF. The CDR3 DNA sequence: TGTGCCTGGAGCAGACAGGGTAAAACCGGGGAGTTGTTTTTT.

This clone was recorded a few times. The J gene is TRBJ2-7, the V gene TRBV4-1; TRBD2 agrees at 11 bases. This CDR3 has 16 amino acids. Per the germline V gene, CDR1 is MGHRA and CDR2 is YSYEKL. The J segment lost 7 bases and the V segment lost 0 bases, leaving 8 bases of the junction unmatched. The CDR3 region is CASSQDFGLAGWEQYF. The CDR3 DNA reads TGCGCCAGCAGCCAAGATTTTGGACTAGCGGGTTGGGAGCAGTACTTC.

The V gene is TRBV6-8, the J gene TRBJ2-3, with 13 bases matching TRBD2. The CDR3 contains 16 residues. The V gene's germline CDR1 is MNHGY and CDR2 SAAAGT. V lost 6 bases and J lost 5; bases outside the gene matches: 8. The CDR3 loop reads CASRVTSGRAGDTQYF. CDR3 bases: TGTGCCAGCAGGGTCACTAGCGGGAGGGCCGGAGATACGCAGTATTTT.

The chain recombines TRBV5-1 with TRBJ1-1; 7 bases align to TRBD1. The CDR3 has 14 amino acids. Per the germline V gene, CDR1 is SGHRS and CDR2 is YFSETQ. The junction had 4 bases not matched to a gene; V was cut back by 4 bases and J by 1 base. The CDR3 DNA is TGCGCCAGCAGCCTCCGACAGGGGAACACTGAAGCTTTCTTT. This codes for CASSLRQGNTEAFF.

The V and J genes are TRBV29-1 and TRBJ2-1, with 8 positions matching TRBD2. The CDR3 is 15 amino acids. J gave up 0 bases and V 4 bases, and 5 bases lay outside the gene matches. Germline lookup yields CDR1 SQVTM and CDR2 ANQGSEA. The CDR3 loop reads CSVGSAGGSYNEQFF. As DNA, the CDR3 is TGCAGCGTTGGTTCGGCGGGAGGCTCCTACAATGAGCAGTTCTTC.

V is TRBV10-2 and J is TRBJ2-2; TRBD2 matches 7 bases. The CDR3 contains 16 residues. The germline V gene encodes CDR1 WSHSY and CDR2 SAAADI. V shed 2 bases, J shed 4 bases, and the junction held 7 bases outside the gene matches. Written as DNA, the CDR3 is TGCGCCAGCAGTGAGGGACTAGTTAAGTCCACCGGGGAGCTGTTTTTT. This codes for CASSEGLVKSTGELFF.

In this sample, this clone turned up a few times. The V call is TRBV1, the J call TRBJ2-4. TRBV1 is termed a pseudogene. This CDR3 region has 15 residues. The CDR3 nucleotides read TGCACCAGCAGCCAACAACCGGGACCCCTAAACATTCAGTACTTC. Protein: CTSSQQPGPLNIQYF.

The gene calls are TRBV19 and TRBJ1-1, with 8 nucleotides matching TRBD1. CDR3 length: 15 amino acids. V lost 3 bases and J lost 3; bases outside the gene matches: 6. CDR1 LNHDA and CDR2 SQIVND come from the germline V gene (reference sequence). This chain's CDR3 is CASSMTRGRDTEAFF. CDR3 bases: TGTGCCAGTAGTATGACCAGGGGGCGGGACACTGAAGCTTTCTTT.

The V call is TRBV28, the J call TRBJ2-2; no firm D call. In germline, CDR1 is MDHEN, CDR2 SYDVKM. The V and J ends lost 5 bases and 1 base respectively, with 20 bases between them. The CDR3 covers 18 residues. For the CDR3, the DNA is TGTGCCAGCAGTCCCCACCCTCTAGTTTACGTGAACACCGGGGAGCTGTTTTTT. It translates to CASSPHPLVYVNTGELFF.

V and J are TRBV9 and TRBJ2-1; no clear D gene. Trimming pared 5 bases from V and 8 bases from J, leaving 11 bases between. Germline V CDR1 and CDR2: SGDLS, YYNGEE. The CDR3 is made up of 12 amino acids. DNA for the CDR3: TGTGCCAGCAGTGAAATTCGGGATGAGCAGTTCTTC. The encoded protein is CASSEIRDEQFF.

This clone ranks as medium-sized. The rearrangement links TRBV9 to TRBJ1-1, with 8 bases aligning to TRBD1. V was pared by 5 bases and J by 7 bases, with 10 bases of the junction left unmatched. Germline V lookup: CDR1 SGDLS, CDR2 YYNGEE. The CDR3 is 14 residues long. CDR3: CASSRTGQPHEAFF. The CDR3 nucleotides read TGTGCCAGCAGTCGGACAGGGCAACCCCATGAAGCTTTCTTT.

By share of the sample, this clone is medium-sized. The CDR3 bases are TGTGCCAGCAAGGGACAGATAAGCTCCTACGAGCAGTACTTC. This translates into CASKGQISSYEQYF. The V call is TRBV9, the J call TRBJ2-7, with 7 bases identical to TRBD1. CDR3 length: 14 amino acids. In germline, CDR1 is SGDLS, CDR2 YYNGEE. V gave up 6 bases and J gave up 0 bases; unmatched junction bases: 6.

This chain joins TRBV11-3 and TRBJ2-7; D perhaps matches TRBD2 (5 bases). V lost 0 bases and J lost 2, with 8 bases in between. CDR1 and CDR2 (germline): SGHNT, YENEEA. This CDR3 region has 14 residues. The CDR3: CASSLESGTYEQYF. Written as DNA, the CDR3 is TGTGCCAGCAGCTTAGAGTCGGGGACCTACGAGCAGTACTTC.

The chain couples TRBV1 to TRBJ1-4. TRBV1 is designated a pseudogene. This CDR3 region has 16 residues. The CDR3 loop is CASSPVPGKGNEKLFF. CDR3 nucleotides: TGCGCCAGCAGCCCAGTACCGGGGAAGGGGAATGAAAAACTGTTTTTT.

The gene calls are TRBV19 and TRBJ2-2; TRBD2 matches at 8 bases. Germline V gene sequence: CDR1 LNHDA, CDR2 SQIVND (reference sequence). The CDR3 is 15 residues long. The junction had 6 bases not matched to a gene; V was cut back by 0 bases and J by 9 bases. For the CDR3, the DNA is TGTGCCAGTAGTATAGATGGCGGGGGGACTAGGGAGCTGTTTTTT. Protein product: CASSIDGGGTRELFF.

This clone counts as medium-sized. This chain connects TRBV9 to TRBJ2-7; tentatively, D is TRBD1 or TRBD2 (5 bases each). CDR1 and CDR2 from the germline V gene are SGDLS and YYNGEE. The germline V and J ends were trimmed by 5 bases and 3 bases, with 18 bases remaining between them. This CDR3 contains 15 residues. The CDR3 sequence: CASSEASGRRYEQYF. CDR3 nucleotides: TGTGCCAGCAGTGAAGCGTCGGGACGTCGCTACGAGCAGTACTTC.

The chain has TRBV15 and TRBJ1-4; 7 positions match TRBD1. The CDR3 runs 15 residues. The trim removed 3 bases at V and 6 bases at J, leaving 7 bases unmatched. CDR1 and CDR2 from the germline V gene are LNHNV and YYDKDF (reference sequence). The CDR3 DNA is TGTGCCACCAGCAGGCCTCCGGGGACAGATGAAAAACTGTTTTTT. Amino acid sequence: CATSRPPGTDEKLFF.

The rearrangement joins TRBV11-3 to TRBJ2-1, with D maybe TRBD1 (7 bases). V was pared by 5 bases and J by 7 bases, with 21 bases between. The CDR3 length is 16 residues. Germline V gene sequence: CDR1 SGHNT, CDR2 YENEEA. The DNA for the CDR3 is TGTGCCAGCAGCCCTCACCCAGGGGGTCGGGAGAATGAGCAGTTCTTC. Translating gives CASSPHPGGRENEQFF.